This T cell receptor (beta chain) comes out of a study of blood T cell repertoires in COVID-19. Data came from immunoSEQ multiplex PCR; TCRdb stores just in-frame clones and leaves some out. The sample includes 350,000 or so clones, around 90% seen only once; the top ten take 6.5%. V was clipped by 4 bases and J by 7 bases; unmatched bases: 10. CDR1 and CDR2 (germline): LNHDA, SQIVND (reference sequence). The CDR3 is 16 residues long. The chain employs TRBV19 and TRBJ2-1; 10 bases agree with TRBD1. Material: peripheral blood. This TCR was sampled from a man aged 18 to 29 with active or convalescent COVID-19. CDR3 sequence (DNA): TGTGCCAGTAGTACAACCCTCGGGACAGGGGTTAATGAGCAGTTCTTC. This sequence encodes CASSTTLGTGVNEQFF. Using reference TRBV19 and TRBJ2-1 for the parts outside the CDR3, the full variable domain is DGGITQSPKYLFRKEGQNVTLSCEQNLNHDAMYWYRQDPGQGLRLIYYSQIVNDFQKGDIAEGYSVSREKKESFPLTVTSAQKNPTAFYLCASSTTLGTGVNEQFFGPGTRLTVL.